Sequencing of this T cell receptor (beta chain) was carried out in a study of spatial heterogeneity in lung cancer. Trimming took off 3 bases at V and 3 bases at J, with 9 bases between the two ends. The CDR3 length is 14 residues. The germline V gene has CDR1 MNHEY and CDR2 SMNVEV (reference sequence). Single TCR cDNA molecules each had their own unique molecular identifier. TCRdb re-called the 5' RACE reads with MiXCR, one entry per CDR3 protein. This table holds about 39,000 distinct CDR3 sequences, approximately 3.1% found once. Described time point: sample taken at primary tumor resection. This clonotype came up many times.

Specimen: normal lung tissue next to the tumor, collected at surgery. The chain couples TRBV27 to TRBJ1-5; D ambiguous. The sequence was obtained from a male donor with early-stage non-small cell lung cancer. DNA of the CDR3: TGTGCCAGCAGTTTTAACGGCCCCAATCAGCCCCAGCATTTT. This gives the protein CASSFNGPNQPQHF.